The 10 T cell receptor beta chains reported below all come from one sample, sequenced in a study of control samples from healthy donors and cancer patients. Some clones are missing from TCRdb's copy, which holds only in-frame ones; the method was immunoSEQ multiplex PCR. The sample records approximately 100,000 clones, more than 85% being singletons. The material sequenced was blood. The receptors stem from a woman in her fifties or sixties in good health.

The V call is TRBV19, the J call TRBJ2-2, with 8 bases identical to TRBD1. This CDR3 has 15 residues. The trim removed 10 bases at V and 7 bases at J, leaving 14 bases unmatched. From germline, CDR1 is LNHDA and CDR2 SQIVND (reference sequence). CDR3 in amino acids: CATIRGRDSGGELFF. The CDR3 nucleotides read TGTGCCACCATCAGGGGGCGCGATTCTGGCGGGGAGCTGTTTTTT. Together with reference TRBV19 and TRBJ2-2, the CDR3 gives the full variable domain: DGGITQSPKYLFRKEGQNVTLSCEQNLNHDAMYWYRQDPGQGLRLIYYSQIVNDFQKGDIAEGYSVSREKKESFPLTVTSAQKNPTAFYLCATIRGRDSGGELFFGEGSRLTVL.

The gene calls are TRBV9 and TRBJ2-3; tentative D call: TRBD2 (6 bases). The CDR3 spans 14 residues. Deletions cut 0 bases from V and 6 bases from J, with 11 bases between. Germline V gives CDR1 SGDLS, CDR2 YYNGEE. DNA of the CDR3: TGTGCCAGCAGCGTAGCGGGAGTCGGTGATACGCAGTATTTT. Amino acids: CASSVAGVGDTQYF.

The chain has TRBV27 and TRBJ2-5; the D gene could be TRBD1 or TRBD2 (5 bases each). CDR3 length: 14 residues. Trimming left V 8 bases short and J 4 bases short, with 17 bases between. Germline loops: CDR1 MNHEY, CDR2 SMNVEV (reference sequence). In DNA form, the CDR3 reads TGTGCCAGCGGGGCCCGGGACGGTACAGAGACCCAGTACTTC. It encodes CASGARDGTETQYF.

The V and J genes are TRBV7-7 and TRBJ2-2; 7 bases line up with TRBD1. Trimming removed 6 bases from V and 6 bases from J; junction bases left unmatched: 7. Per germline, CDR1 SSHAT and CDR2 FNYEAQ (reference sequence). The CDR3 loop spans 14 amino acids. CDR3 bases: TGTGCCAGCAGTTATACCGGGACAGCCGGGGAGCTGTTTTTT. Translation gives CASSYTGTAGELFF.

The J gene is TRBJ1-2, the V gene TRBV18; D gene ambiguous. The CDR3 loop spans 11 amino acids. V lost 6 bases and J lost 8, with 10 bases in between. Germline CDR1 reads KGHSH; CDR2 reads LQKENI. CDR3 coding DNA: TGTGCCAGCTCCCCCCTTAGGGGCTACACCTTC. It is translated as CASSPLRGYTF.

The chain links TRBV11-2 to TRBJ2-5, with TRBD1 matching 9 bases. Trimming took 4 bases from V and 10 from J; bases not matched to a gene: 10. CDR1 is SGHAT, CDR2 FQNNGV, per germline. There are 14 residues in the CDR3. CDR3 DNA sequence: TGTGCCAGCAGCTCTAACCGGGACAGGGTAGACCAGTACTTC. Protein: CASSSNRDRVDQYF.

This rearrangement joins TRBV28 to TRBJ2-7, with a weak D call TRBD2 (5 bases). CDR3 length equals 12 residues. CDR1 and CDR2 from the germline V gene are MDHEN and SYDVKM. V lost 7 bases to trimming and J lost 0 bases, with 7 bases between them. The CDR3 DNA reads TGTGCCAGCAAGCGGAGCTCCTACGAGCAGTACTTC. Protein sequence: CASKRSSYEQYF.

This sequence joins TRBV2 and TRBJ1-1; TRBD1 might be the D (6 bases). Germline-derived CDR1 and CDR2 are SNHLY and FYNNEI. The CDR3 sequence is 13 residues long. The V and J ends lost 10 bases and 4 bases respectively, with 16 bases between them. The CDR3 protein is CAIQGSRSTEAFF. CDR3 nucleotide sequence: TGTGCCATTCAGGGGAGTCGGAGCACTGAAGCTTTCTTT.

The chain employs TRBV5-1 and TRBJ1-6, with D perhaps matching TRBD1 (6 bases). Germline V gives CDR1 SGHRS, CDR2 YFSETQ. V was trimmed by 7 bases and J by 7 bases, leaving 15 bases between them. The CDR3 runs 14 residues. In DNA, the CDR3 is TGCGCCAGCTCATACAGGGAATCAAATTCACCCCTCCACTTT. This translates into CASSYRESNSPLHF.

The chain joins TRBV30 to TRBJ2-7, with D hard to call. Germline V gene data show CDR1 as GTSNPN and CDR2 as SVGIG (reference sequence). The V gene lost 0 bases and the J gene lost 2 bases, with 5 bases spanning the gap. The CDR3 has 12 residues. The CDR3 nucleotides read TGTGCCTGGAGTGTCACAGCCTACGAGCAGTACGTC. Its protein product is CAWSVTAYEQYV.